These 13 T cell receptor beta chains came from one sample sequenced in a study of blood T cell repertoires in COVID-19. TCRdb keeps only in-frame clones here, not all; method: immunoSEQ multiplex PCR. The sample lists over 120,000 clones, about 82% occurring once. Sequencing was carried out using peripheral blood. The receptors here all came from a woman aged 80 or older with active or convalescent COVID-19.

The rearrangement links TRBV3-1 (or the pseudogene TRBV3-2) to TRBJ2-3; D may be TRBD2 (5 bases). The ends were cut back, 4 bases at V and 3 bases at J, with 14 bases in the middle. There are 15 residues in the CDR3. Germline V gene sequence: CDR1 LGHDT, CDR2 YNNKEL (reference sequence). The CDR3 loop reads CASSLLGEPTDTQYF. In nucleotides, the CDR3 is TGTGCCAGCAGCCTACTCGGGGAACCGACAGATACGCAGTATTTT.

This clone was observed a few times. The chain couples TRBV5-4 to TRBJ1-2; D might be TRBD1 (6 bases). Looked up from germline, CDR1 is SGHNT and CDR2 is YYREEE (reference sequence). The CDR3 consists of 14 residues. Trimming removed 3 bases from V and 7 bases from J, with 16 bases in between. The CDR3 coding sequence is TGTGCCAGCAGCTCCCCCCAGGGGAGTCTTGGCTACACCTTC. This codes for CASSSPQGSLGYTF. Looking up the rest from reference TRBV5-4 and TRBJ1-2 gives the full variable domain: ETGVTQSPTHLIKTRGQQVTLRCSSQSGHNTVSWYQQALGQGPQFIFQYYREEENGRGNFPPRFSGLQFPNYSSELNVNALELDDSALYLCASSSPQGSLGYTFGSGTRLTVV.

The chain uses TRBV20-1 and TRBJ1-1; D is ambiguous. The V gene's germline CDR1 is DFQATT and CDR2 SNEGSKA (reference sequence). The ends were cut back, 3 bases at V and 0 bases at J, with 11 bases in the middle. This CDR3 has 14 amino acids. CDR3 amino acids: CSASRRRVNTEAFF. The CDR3 DNA is TGCAGTGCTAGTAGGAGGAGGGTGAACACTGAAGCTTTCTTT.

V is TRBV7-9 and J is TRBJ2-7; 8 bases map to TRBD1. Germline CDR1 reads SEHNR; CDR2 reads FQNEAQ (reference sequence). V shed 3 bases, J shed 2 bases, and the junction held 6 bases outside the gene matches. The CDR3 has 15 residues. Here the CDR3 DNA reads TGTGCCAGCAGCTTCCGGGACAGGAGTACCTACGAGCAGTACTTC. Protein product: CASSFRDRSTYEQYF.

The chain combines TRBV5-5 with TRBJ2-1, with no clear D. This CDR3 has 15 residues. Trimming took 0 bases from V and 0 from J, leaving 7 bases between them. Germline loops: CDR1 SGHKS, CDR2 YYEKEE (reference sequence). In DNA, the CDR3 is TGTGCCAGCAGCTTGGAGAGTGACTCCTACAATGAGCAGTTCTTC. Translating gives CASSLESDSYNEQFF.

J is TRBJ2-7 and V is TRBV6-6, with TRBD2 identical over 8 bases. Losses at the gene ends were 1 base for V and 6 bases for J; bases not matched to a gene: 5. The CDR3 has 14 residues. Per the germline V gene, CDR1 is MNHNY and CDR2 is SVGAGI (reference sequence). This chain's CDR3 is CASSYLAGLAEQYF. CDR3 sequence (DNA): TGTGCCAGCAGTTACTTAGCGGGGTTAGCCGAGCAGTACTTC.

The chain employs TRBV7-8 and TRBJ1-6; D is ambiguous. The V gene lost 3 bases and the J gene lost 0 bases, with 12 bases spanning the gap. This CDR3 is built from 17 residues. In germline, CDR1 is SGHVS, CDR2 FQNEAQ. The CDR3 DNA follows: TGTGCCAGCAGCTTTCTCGCCGCGAGCTCCTATAATTCACCCCTCCACTTT. Its protein is CASSFLAASSYNSPLHF.

The V call is TRBV3-1 (or the pseudogene TRBV3-2), the J call TRBJ1-2; 7 bases agree with TRBD1. J gave up 6 bases and V 1 base, and 2 bases lay outside the gene matches. The CDR3 is 13 residues long. Germline V gene data show CDR1 as LGHDT and CDR2 as YNNKEL (reference sequence). This CDR3 is CASSQVTGDGYTF. The DNA for the CDR3 is TGTGCCAGCAGCCAAGTAACAGGGGATGGCTACACCTTC.

The chain links TRBV2 to TRBJ2-7, with D perhaps matching TRBD2 (5 bases). Per germline, CDR1 SNHLY and CDR2 FYNNEI. The ends were cut back, 8 bases at V and 0 bases at J, with 11 bases in the middle. The CDR3 is 13 residues long. CDR3 in amino acids: CASEGRASYEQYF. The CDR3 DNA is TGTGCCAGCGAGGGAAGGGCCTCCTACGAGCAGTACTTC.

CDR3 sequence reads: CASSHGAGGISHTQYF. In DNA form, the CDR3 reads TGTGCCAGCAGCCATGGAGCGGGGGGGATTTCACATACGCAGTATTTT. The chain has TRBV7-2 and TRBJ2-3; 10 bases fit TRBD2. J lost 7 bases, V lost 5 bases, and 12 bases had no gene match. Germline V CDR1 and CDR2: SGHTA, FQGNSA. The CDR3 covers 16 residues.

The chain has TRBV9 and TRBJ2-3; 7 bases are a match to TRBD1. CDR1 and CDR2 from the germline V gene are SGDLS and YYNGEE. Trimming at V came to 4 bases and at J to 6 bases, leaving 8 bases not matched to a gene. The length of the CDR3 is 14 residues. This CDR3 reads CASSTGTASDTQYF. DNA of the CDR3: TGTGCCAGCAGCACCGGGACAGCGAGCGATACGCAGTATTTT.

This clone was detected only once. The V and J genes are TRBV9 and TRBJ1-6; 8 bases are shared with TRBD1. The length of the CDR3 is 16 residues. CDR1 and CDR2 (germline): SGDLS, YYNGEE. Trimming took 0 bases from V and 7 from J; bases not matched to a gene: 6. The CDR3 region is CASSVDQGARNSPLHF. The CDR3 DNA reads as TGTGCCAGCAGCGTAGATCAGGGGGCGCGAAATTCACCCCTCCACTTT.

V usage is TRBV19 and J usage is TRBJ1-2; D gene uncertain. Trimming removed 5 bases from V and 4 bases from J, with 11 bases in between. CDR1 and CDR2 (germline): LNHDA, SQIVND (reference sequence). The CDR3 runs 13 residues. CDR3 nucleotides: TGTGCCAGTAGTCAGACTGGCAGCTATGGCTACACCTTC. Translating gives CASSQTGSYGYTF. The full variable domain, with the rest looked up from reference TRBV19 and TRBJ1-2, is DGGITQSPKYLFRKEGQNVTLSCEQNLNHDAMYWYRQDPGQGLRLIYYSQIVNDFQKGDIAEGYSVSREKKESFPLTVTSAQKNPTAFYLCASSQTGSYGYTFGSGTRLTVV.